These T cell receptor beta chains were read from a single sample in a study of early T cells in non-severe SARS-CoV-2 infection. TCRdb ran MiXCR on the 5' RACE reads and lists one entry per CDR3 protein. The sample includes tens of thousands of distinct CDR3 sequences, 10% to 15% seen only once; the top ten take roughly 4.7%. Material: whole blood. These receptors all stem from an adult who was a healthcare worker with PCR-confirmed SARS-CoV-2 infection or an uninfected control (not recorded which). Each CDR3 is given with its conserved first and last residue. Fields, in order: clone size, D gene, V gene, J gene, CDR3 protein, CDR3 DNA. D genes are given only for firm matches. Clone size appears in some rows only: once, few, many, or a class for an expanded clone.

abundance: -; d_gene: -; v_gene: TRBV11-2; j_gene: TRBJ2-5; CDR3aa: CASSPKTPPETQYF; CDR3nt: TGTGCCAGCAGCCCGAAAACTCCGCCAGAGACCCAGTACTTC
abundance: many; d_gene: TRBD2; v_gene: TRBV7-8; j_gene: TRBJ2-1; CDR3aa: CASSRLAGPVNEQFF; CDR3nt: TGTGCCAGCAGCCGATTAGCGGGGCCTGTTAATGAGCAGTTCTTC
abundance: many; d_gene: -; v_gene: TRBV6-5; j_gene: TRBJ2-1; CDR3aa: CASRTGGWNEQFF; CDR3nt: TGTGCCAGCAGAACCGGGGGTTGGAATGAGCAGTTCTTC
abundance: many; d_gene: TRBD2; v_gene: TRBV20-1; j_gene: TRBJ2-7; CDR3aa: CSASSPAGSYYEQYF; CDR3nt: TGCAGTGCTAGCTCGCCAGCGGGGAGCTACTACGAGCAGTACTTC
abundance: -; d_gene: -; v_gene: TRBV2; j_gene: TRBJ1-2; CDR3aa: CASSEANLKRSYGYTF; CDR3nt: TGTGCCAGCAGTGAAGCAAACCTCAAAAGAAGTTATGGCTACACCTTC
abundance: many; d_gene: TRBD1; v_gene: TRBV7-2; j_gene: TRBJ2-7; CDR3aa: CASSLKVWTGSSYEQYF; CDR3nt: TGTGCCAGCAGCTTAAAGGTCTGGACAGGGAGCTCCTACGAGCAGTACTTC
abundance: -; d_gene: -; v_gene: TRBV15; j_gene: TRBJ2-3; CDR3aa: CATSREATGTDTQYF; CDR3nt: TGTGCCACCAGCAGAGAGGCCACGGGGACAGATACGCAGTATTTT
abundance: -; d_gene: -; v_gene: TRBV7-9; j_gene: TRBJ2-1; CDR3aa: CASSGYARPDEQFF; CDR3nt: TGTGCCAGCAGCGGCTATGCCCGGCCCGATGAGCAGTTCTTC
abundance: many; d_gene: -; v_gene: TRBV7-8; j_gene: TRBJ2-6; CDR3aa: CASSADSSGANVLTF; CDR3nt: TGTGCCAGCAGCGCAGACAGCTCTGGGGCCAACGTCCTGACTTTC
abundance: -; d_gene: -; v_gene: TRBV5-1; j_gene: TRBJ1-2; CDR3aa: CASSLVAGRINYGYTF; CDR3nt: TGCGCCAGCAGCTTGGTAGCGGGCCGGATTAACTATGGCTACACCTTC
abundance: many; d_gene: -; v_gene: TRBV7-2; j_gene: TRBJ2-7; CDR3aa: CASSPPGFGEQYF; CDR3nt: TGTGCCAGCAGTCCTCCCGGGTTTGGGGAGCAGTACTTC
abundance: many; d_gene: -; v_gene: TRBV7-9; j_gene: TRBJ2-3; CDR3aa: CASPPGQPSTDTQYF; CDR3nt: TGTGCCAGCCCTCCCGGACAGCCGAGCACAGATACGCAGTATTTT
abundance: -; d_gene: -; v_gene: TRBV4-3; j_gene: TRBJ1-4; CDR3aa: CASSQGTGGSNEKLFF; CDR3nt: TGCGCCAGCAGCCAAGGAACCGGGGGATCTAATGAAAAACTGTTTTTT
abundance: -; d_gene: -; v_gene: TRBV29-1; j_gene: TRBJ2-1; CDR3aa: CSVVGTDSKNEQFF; CDR3nt: TGCAGCGTCGTCGGTACAGATAGCAAAAATGAGCAGTTCTTC
abundance: many; d_gene: TRBD2; v_gene: TRBV5-6; j_gene: TRBJ2-1; CDR3aa: CASSLSSGGLSYNEQFF; CDR3nt: TGTGCCAGCAGCTTGTCTAGCGGGGGCCTTTCCTACAATGAGCAGTTCTTC
abundance: many; d_gene: TRBD1; v_gene: TRBV20-1; j_gene: TRBJ2-5; CDR3aa: CSAPGGSRGHQETQYF; CDR3nt: TGCAGTGCTCCCGGTGGTAGCAGGGGGCACCAAGAGACCCAGTACTTC
abundance: many; d_gene: TRBD2; v_gene: TRBV18; j_gene: TRBJ2-1; CDR3aa: CASSPPLAGGTNEQFF; CDR3nt: TGTGCCAGCTCACCACCACTAGCGGGGGGGACCAATGAGCAGTTCTTC
abundance: many; d_gene: TRBD2; v_gene: TRBV18; j_gene: TRBJ2-7; CDR3aa: CASSPPTSGGSYEQYF; CDR3nt: TGTGCCAGCTCACCACCGACTAGCGGGGGGTCCTACGAGCAGTACTTC
abundance: many; d_gene: -; v_gene: TRBV9; j_gene: TRBJ1-4; CDR3aa: CASSVGHGWNEKLFF; CDR3nt: TGTGCCAGCAGCGTTGGACATGGATGGAATGAAAAACTGTTTTTT
abundance: many; d_gene: -; v_gene: TRBV9; j_gene: TRBJ2-5; CDR3aa: CASSVGDQLETQYF; CDR3nt: TGTGCCAGCAGCGTAGGGGACCAGTTAGAGACCCAGTACTTC
abundance: many; d_gene: TRBD2; v_gene: TRBV11-2; j_gene: TRBJ2-3; CDR3aa: CASSLDGWAGVTDTQYF; CDR3nt: TGTGCCAGCAGCTTAGATGGGTGGGCGGGGGTCACAGATACGCAGTATTTT
abundance: -; d_gene: TRBD1; v_gene: TRBV9; j_gene: TRBJ1-1; CDR3aa: CASSVGTGGDDTEAFF; CDR3nt: TGTGCCAGCAGCGTAGGGACAGGGGGCGACGACACTGAAGCTTTCTTT
abundance: once; d_gene: -; v_gene: TRBV15; j_gene: TRBJ1-5; CDR3aa: CATSLQNQPQHF; CDR3nt: TGTGCCACCAGCCTACAGAATCAGCCCCAGCATTTT
abundance: many; d_gene: TRBD2; v_gene: TRBV18; j_gene: TRBJ2-2; CDR3aa: CASSRTSAANTGELFF; CDR3nt: TGTGCCAGCTCACGGACTAGCGCCGCGAACACCGGGGAGCTGTTTTTT
abundance: few; d_gene: -; v_gene: TRBV29-1; j_gene: TRBJ2-5; CDR3aa: CSVETTAETQYF; CDR3nt: TGCAGCGTTGAAACGACAGCAGAGACCCAGTACTTC
abundance: few; d_gene: -; v_gene: TRBV9; j_gene: TRBJ1-2; CDR3aa: CASSAGAAGKDGYTF; CDR3nt: TGTGCCAGCAGCGCGGGAGCCGCCGGAAAGGATGGCTACACCTTC
abundance: many; d_gene: -; v_gene: TRBV18; j_gene: TRBJ1-5; CDR3aa: CASSPRGDSNQPQHF; CDR3nt: TGTGCCAGCTCACCCCGCGGGGATAGCAATCAGCCCCAGCATTTT
abundance: few; d_gene: -; v_gene: TRBV11-2; j_gene: TRBJ1-5; CDR3aa: CASSLGTTSNQPQHF; CDR3nt: TGTGCCAGCAGCTTAGGGACTACCAGCAATCAGCCCCAGCATTTT
abundance: -; d_gene: -; v_gene: TRBV5-6; j_gene: TRBJ1-1; CDR3aa: CASSLSWMSGRGAFF; CDR3nt: TGTGCCAGCAGCTTGAGCTGGATGTCCGGTCGAGGGGCTTTCTTT
abundance: many; d_gene: TRBD2; v_gene: TRBV10-2; j_gene: TRBJ2-7; CDR3aa: CASSRLAGLTYEQYF; CDR3nt: TGCGCCAGCAGTAGACTAGCGGGGCTGACCTACGAGCAGTACTTC
abundance: -; d_gene: -; v_gene: TRBV6-5; j_gene: TRBJ2-5; CDR3aa: CASSFRYQETQYF; CDR3nt: TGTGCCAGCAGTTTTCGGTACCAAGAGACCCAGTACTTC
abundance: few; d_gene: -; v_gene: TRBV5-6; j_gene: TRBJ2-3; CDR3aa: CASSLETDTQYF; CDR3nt: TGTGCCAGCAGCTTGGAAACAGATACGCAGTATTTT
abundance: many; d_gene: TRBD1; v_gene: TRBV7-9; j_gene: TRBJ2-7; CDR3aa: CASSIQDRGSYEQYF; CDR3nt: TGTGCCAGCAGCATCCAGGACAGGGGCTCCTACGAGCAGTACTTC
abundance: many; d_gene: -; v_gene: TRBV20-1; j_gene: TRBJ1-6; CDR3aa: CSAAPTLPAYNSPLHF; CDR3nt: TGCAGTGCTGCTCCGACCCTACCAGCCTATAATTCACCCCTCCATTTT
abundance: medium-sized; d_gene: -; v_gene: TRBV6-6; j_gene: TRBJ2-5; CDR3aa: CASSYRAQETQYF; CDR3nt: TGTGCCAGCAGTTACCGGGCCCAAGAGACCCAGTACTTC
abundance: -; d_gene: -; v_gene: TRBV3-1; j_gene: TRBJ1-2; CDR3aa: CASSHGTGYGYTF; CDR3nt: TGTGCCAGCAGTCACGGGACGGGCTATGGCTACACCTTC
abundance: many; d_gene: -; v_gene: TRBV20-1; j_gene: TRBJ1-2; CDR3aa: CSARVGSYGYTF; CDR3nt: TGCAGTGCTAGAGTGGGCAGCTATGGCTACACCTTC